This entry lists 3 T cell receptor beta chains sequenced from one sample in a study of shared clonotypes between healthy human individuals. Profiling relied on immunoSEQ multiplex PCR, and the TCRdb table lists in-frame clones only, not all of them. The sample shows around 1.9 million clones, 93% of them seen only once. Naive CD8 cells comprised CD45RO-negative, CCR7-positively selected cells, excluding terminally differentiated effector memory CD45RA+ cells. Source material: naive CD8+ T cells from PBMCs. The source is a man aged 18 to 30 in good health. Some clones in this sample may be carry-over from other donors' samples.

In regard to this clone: The sample has other DNA sequences that encode this CDR3 too. The V call is TRBV19, the J call TRBJ2-3; 9 positions agree with TRBD1. The V segment lost 3 bases and the J segment 6 bases; nucleotides outside the gene matches: 7. Germline CDR1 reads LNHDA; CDR2 reads SQIVND (reference sequence). The CDR3 is made up of 15 amino acids. In DNA form, the CDR3 reads TGTGCCAGTAGTATCGGGACAGGGTCCGCGGATACGCAGTATTTT. Its protein is CASSIGTGSADTQYF.

The chain has TRBV6-6 and TRBJ2-2; 8 bases align to TRBD1. The CDR3 spans 14 residues. The V and J ends lost 8 bases and 4 bases, in that order; junction bases with no gene match: 6. Germline lookup yields CDR1 MNHNY and CDR2 SVGAGI (reference sequence). The CDR3: CASRWTGSTGELFF. The CDR3 DNA is TGTGCCAGCCGGTGGACAGGGAGCACCGGGGAGCTGTTTTTT.

This chain connects TRBV28 to TRBJ1-2; 12 positions agree with TRBD1. Trimming cost V 2 bases and J 4 bases; bases outside gene matches: 11. The CDR3 is made up of 18 amino acids. From germline, CDR1 is MDHEN and CDR2 SYDVKM. The CDR3 sequence: CASSLAASGTGGGYGYTF. CDR3 DNA sequence: TGTGCCAGCAGTTTAGCGGCAAGCGGGACAGGGGGCGGCTATGGCTACACCTTC.